A selection of T cell receptor beta chains follows, all from one sample in a study of blood T cell repertoires in COVID-19. Using immunoSEQ multiplex PCR, the repertoire was profiled, and TCRdb retains in-frame clones only, with some absent. The sample lists approximately 530,000 clones; 85% to 90% were seen once. The sample taken for sequencing was peripheral blood. Receptor source: a woman between 45 and 65 years old with COVID-19, enrolled during active disease. The CDR3 runs from the conserved cysteine through the conserved F or W. Each record gives: J gene, V gene, D gene, clone size, CDR3 protein, CDR3 DNA. D genes are given only for firm matches. Rows may omit the clone size; those that give it use once, few, many or a size class.

J: TRBJ1-2; V: TRBV28; D: TRBD1; size: NA; CDR3: CASRPGQGRIYGYTF; DNA: TGTGCCAGCCGCCCGGGACAGGGCCGGATCTATGGCTACACCTTC
J: TRBJ2-1; V: TRBV9; D: TRBD2; size: NA; CDR3: CASSAIGTRPYNEQFF; DNA: TGTGCCAGCAGCGCCATCGGGACTAGACCCTACAATGAGCAGTTCTTC
J: TRBJ1-2; V: TRBV6-6; D: TRBD1; size: NA; CDR3: CASSSHLYRGGHGYTF; DNA: TGTGCCAGCAGTTCCCACTTATACAGGGGAGGCCATGGCTACACCTTC
J: TRBJ1-6; V: TRBV6-5; D: NA; size: NA; CDR3: CASSYSGRAGNSPLHF; DNA: TGTGCCAGCAGTTACTCAGGCAGGGCGGGGAATTCACCCCTCCACTTT
J: TRBJ2-3; V: TRBV7-3; D: TRBD2; size: NA; CDR3: CASSSIGLSSGGSDTQYF; DNA: TGTGCCAGCAGCTCGATAGGACTTTCTAGCGGGGGATCGGATACGCAGTATTTT
J: TRBJ2-3; V: TRBV18; D: NA; size: few; CDR3: CASSPKSGGTDTQYF; DNA: TGTGCCAGCTCACCAAAGTCGGGGGGCACAGATACGCAGTATTTT
J: TRBJ2-3; V: TRBV30; D: NA; size: NA; CDR3: CAWSVQGGSTDTQYF; DNA: TGTGCCTGGAGTGTACAGGGGGGGAGCACAGATACGCAGTATTTT
J: TRBJ1-2; V: TRBV29-1; D: TRBD1; size: NA; CDR3: CSVTWTGGFYGYTF; DNA: TGCAGCGTGACCTGGACAGGGGGCTTCTATGGCTACACCTTC
J: TRBJ2-3; V: TRBV2; D: TRBD1; size: NA; CDR3: CASSITGGQLSDTQYF; DNA: TGTGCCAGCAGCATTACAGGGGGCCAATTATCAGATACGCAGTATTTT
J: TRBJ1-1; V: TRBV2; D: TRBD1; size: NA; CDR3: CASSSGTGDQAFF; DNA: TGTGCCAGCAGTTCCGGGACAGGGGATCAGGCTTTCTTT
J: TRBJ1-1; V: TRBV2; D: NA; size: NA; CDR3: CASSSTGSPTEAFF; DNA: TGTGCCAGCAGTTCTACAGGGTCCCCCACTGAAGCTTTCTTT
J: TRBJ1-3; V: TRBV6-5; D: TRBD1; size: NA; CDR3: CATTKGQGSGNTIYF; DNA: TGTGCCACCACTAAGGGACAGGGGAGTGGAAACACCATATATTTT
J: TRBJ2-7; V: TRBV20-1; D: TRBD2; size: NA; CDR3: CSASWTSEQYF; DNA: TGCAGTGCTAGCTGGACTAGCGAGCAGTACTTC
J: TRBJ2-7; V: TRBV4-1; D: TRBD1; size: NA; CDR3: CASSPGQGDSYEQYF; DNA: TGCGCCAGCAGCCCCGGACAGGGGGATAGCTACGAGCAGTACTTC
J: TRBJ2-7; V: TRBV19; D: TRBD1; size: NA; CDR3: CASSQGVYEQYF; DNA: TGTGCCAGTAGTCAGGGGGTCTACGAGCAGTACTTC
J: TRBJ2-7; V: TRBV10-3; D: NA; size: NA; CDR3: CAISGPRWTVINYEQYF; DNA: TGTGCCATCAGTGGACCCCGTTGGACAGTTATTAACTACGAGCAGTACTTC
J: TRBJ2-3; V: TRBV5-1; D: TRBD2; size: NA; CDR3: CASSLGATSEGTDTQYF; DNA: TGCGCCAGCAGCTTGGGGGCCACTAGCGAAGGCACAGATACGCAGTATTTT
J: TRBJ1-2; V: TRBV6-5; D: NA; size: NA; CDR3: CASSYGQGDGYTF; DNA: TGTGCCAGCAGTTACGGGCAGGGTGATGGCTACACCTTC
J: TRBJ1-1; V: TRBV6-5; D: NA; size: NA; CDR3: CASSYRGIARAFF; DNA: TGTGCCAGCAGTTACAGGGGTATCGCGCGGGCTTTCTTT
J: TRBJ1-2; V: TRBV18; D: TRBD1; size: NA; CDR3: CASSDRDDGYTF; DNA: TGTGCCAGCTCAGACAGGGATGACGGCTACACCTTC
J: TRBJ1-1; V: TRBV4-1; D: NA; size: NA; CDR3: CASSLGGAGVVSEAFF; DNA: TGCGCCAGCAGCCTGGGGGGGGCCGGGGTCGTGTCTGAAGCTTTCTTT
J: TRBJ2-7; V: TRBV19; D: TRBD2; size: NA; CDR3: CASSVRDSGAYEQYF; DNA: TGTGCCAGTAGTGTGAGAGATAGCGGGGCCTACGAGCAGTACTTC
J: TRBJ2-3; V: TRBV14; D: NA; size: NA; CDR3: CASSQSMGRVADTQYF; DNA: TGTGCCAGCAGCCAATCGATGGGCAGGGTAGCAGATACGCAGTATTTT
J: TRBJ1-6; V: TRBV3-1/TRBV3-2; D: NA; size: NA; CDR3: CASSQDSGGTHF; DNA: TGTGCCAGCAGCCAAGATTCTGGGGGCACCCACTTT
J: TRBJ1-6; V: TRBV12-3/TRBV12-4; D: NA; size: NA; CDR3: CASRLNGSPLHF; DNA: TGTGCCAGCCGACTTAATGGTTCACCCCTCCACTTT
J: TRBJ2-7; V: TRBV5-1; D: TRBD2; size: NA; CDR3: CASSLASGGSYEQYF; DNA: TGCGCCAGCAGCTTGGCCAGCGGGGGTTCCTACGAGCAGTACTTC
J: TRBJ1-2; V: TRBV6-5; D: NA; size: NA; CDR3: CASTKGEGFYGYTF; DNA: TGTGCCAGCACCAAGGGGGAGGGTTTCTATGGCTACACCTTC
J: TRBJ1-2; V: TRBV6-4; D: NA; size: NA; CDR3: CASTGRRDGYTF; DNA: TGTGCCAGCACTGGGAGAAGAGACGGCTACACCTTC
J: TRBJ2-7; V: TRBV14; D: TRBD2; size: NA; CDR3: CASSHVGTSGMLEGGQYF; DNA: TGTGCCAGCAGCCACGTCGGGACTAGCGGGATGTTAGAAGGTGGGCAGTACTTC
J: TRBJ1-1; V: TRBV7-2; D: TRBD1; size: NA; CDR3: CASSRDRGKEAFF; DNA: TGTGCCAGCAGCCGGGACAGGGGGAAGGAAGCTTTCTTT
J: TRBJ2-7; V: TRBV20-1; D: TRBD2; size: NA; CDR3: CSASGGWGGSYEQYF; DNA: TGCAGTGCTAGTGGTGGATGGGGGGGATCCTACGAGCAGTACTTC
J: TRBJ2-3; V: TRBV27; D: TRBD1; size: NA; CDR3: CASRGTGVTDTQYF; DNA: TGTGCCAGCAGGGGGACAGGGGTCACAGATACGCAGTATTTT
J: TRBJ1-2; V: TRBV6-4; D: TRBD1; size: NA; CDR3: CAGLHTGTGAYGYTF; DNA: TGTGCCGGACTACATACCGGGACAGGAGCCTATGGCTACACCTTC
J: TRBJ1-2; V: TRBV5-1; D: TRBD1; size: NA; CDR3: CASSDRQGANYGYTF; DNA: TGCGCCAGCAGCGATCGACAGGGGGCTAACTATGGCTACACCTTC
J: TRBJ2-2; V: TRBV5-1; D: TRBD2; size: NA; CDR3: CASSLDGGGARTGELFF; DNA: TGCGCCAGCAGCTTGGATGGCGGGGGGGCCAGAACCGGGGAGCTGTTTTTT
J: TRBJ2-7; V: TRBV27; D: NA; size: NA; CDR3: CASSQRQWGGYEQYF; DNA: TGTGCCAGCAGTCAACGACAGTGGGGTGGGTACGAGCAGTACTTC
J: TRBJ2-5; V: TRBV19; D: TRBD1; size: once; CDR3: CASSIGTGGETQYF; DNA: TGTGCCAGTAGTATCGGGACAGGGGGAGAGACCCAGTACTTC
J: TRBJ1-3; V: TRBV10-3; D: NA; size: NA; CDR3: CAISESSQGYTIYF; DNA: TGTGCCATCAGTGAGTCGAGTCAGGGGTATACCATATATTTT
J: TRBJ1-5; V: TRBV6-5; D: NA; size: NA; CDR3: CASITGWGSQPQHF; DNA: TGTGCCAGCATTACAGGGTGGGGTAGTCAGCCCCAGCATTTT
J: TRBJ1-2; V: TRBV6-2/TRBV6-3; D: NA; size: NA; CDR3: CASSGHAQYGYTF; DNA: TGTGCCAGCAGCGGACACGCTCAATATGGCTACACCTTC
J: TRBJ1-1; V: TRBV19; D: NA; size: few; CDR3: CASTLRGTNTEAFF; DNA: TGTGCCAGTACCTTACGGGGAACGAACACTGAAGCTTTCTTT
J: TRBJ2-3; V: TRBV7-2; D: NA; size: NA; CDR3: CASSLARADTQYF; DNA: TGTGCCAGCAGCTTAGCGCGGGCGGATACGCAGTATTTT
J: TRBJ1-5; V: TRBV30; D: NA; size: once; CDR3: CAWSVWGGNQPQHF; DNA: TGTGCCTGGAGTGTATGGGGGGGGAATCAGCCCCAGCATTTT
J: TRBJ1-6; V: TRBV2; D: NA; size: many; CDR3: CASNRDGVSPLHF; DNA: TGTGCCAGCAACAGAGACGGGGTTTCACCCCTCCACTTT
J: TRBJ1-2; V: TRBV6-1; D: TRBD1; size: NA; CDR3: CASSEGLTGGTNYGYTF; DNA: TGTGCCAGCAGTGAAGGGTTAACAGGGGGAACTAACTATGGCTACACCTTC